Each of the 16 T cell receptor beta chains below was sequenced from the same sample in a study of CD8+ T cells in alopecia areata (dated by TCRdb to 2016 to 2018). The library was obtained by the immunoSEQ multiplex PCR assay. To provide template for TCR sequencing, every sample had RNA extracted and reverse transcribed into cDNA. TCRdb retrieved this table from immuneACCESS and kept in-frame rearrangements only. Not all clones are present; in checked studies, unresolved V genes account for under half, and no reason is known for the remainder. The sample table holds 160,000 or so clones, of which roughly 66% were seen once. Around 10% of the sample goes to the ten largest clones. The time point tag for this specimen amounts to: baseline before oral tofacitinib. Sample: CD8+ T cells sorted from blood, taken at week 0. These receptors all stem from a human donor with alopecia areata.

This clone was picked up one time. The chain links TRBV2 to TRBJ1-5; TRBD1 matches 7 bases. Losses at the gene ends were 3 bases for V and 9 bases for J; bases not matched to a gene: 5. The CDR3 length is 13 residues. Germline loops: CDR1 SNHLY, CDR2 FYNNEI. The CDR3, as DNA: TGTGCCAGCAGTGACAGGGGGGGAAGGCCCCAGCATTTT. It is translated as CASSDRGGRPQHF.

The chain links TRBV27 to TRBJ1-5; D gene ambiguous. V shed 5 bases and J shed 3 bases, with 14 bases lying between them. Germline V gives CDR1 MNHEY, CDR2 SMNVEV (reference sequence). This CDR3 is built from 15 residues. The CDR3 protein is CASSSRRQNNQPQHF. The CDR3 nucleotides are TGTGCCAGCAGTAGCCGCCGGCAGAACAATCAGCCCCAGCATTTT.

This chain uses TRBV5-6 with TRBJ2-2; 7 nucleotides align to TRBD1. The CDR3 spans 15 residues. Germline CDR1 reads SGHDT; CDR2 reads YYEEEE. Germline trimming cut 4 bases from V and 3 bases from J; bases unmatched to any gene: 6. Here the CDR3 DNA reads TGTGCCAGCAGCGTTGGGACAGTTCACACCGGGGAGCTGTTTTTT. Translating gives CASSVGTVHTGELFF. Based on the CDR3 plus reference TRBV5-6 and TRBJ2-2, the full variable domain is DAGVTQSPTHLIKTRGQQVTLRCSPKSGHDTVSWYQQALGQGPQFIFQYYEEEERQRGNFPDRFSGHQFPNYSSELNVNALLLGDSALYLCASSVGTVHTGELFFGEGSRLTVL.

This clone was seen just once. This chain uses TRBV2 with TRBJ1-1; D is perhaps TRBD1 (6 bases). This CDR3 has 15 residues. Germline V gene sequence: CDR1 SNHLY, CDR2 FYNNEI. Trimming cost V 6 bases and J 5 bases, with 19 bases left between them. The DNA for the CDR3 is TGTGCCAGCAGAATCCACAGGGTAAGAGGGACTGAAGCTTTCTTT. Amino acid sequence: CASRIHRVRGTEAFF.

Here the CDR3 DNA reads TGCAGCGGACACGACGGGACGGTCGGGTCTGAGCAGTTCTTC. Protein product: CSGHDGTVGSEQFF. V and J are TRBV29-1 and TRBJ2-1; D is tentatively TRBD1 or TRBD2 (5 bases each). CDR3 length: 14 residues. With 7 bases removed from V and 9 bases from J, the gap between germline ends came to 22 bases. The germline gives CDR1 SQVTM, CDR2 ANQGSEA.

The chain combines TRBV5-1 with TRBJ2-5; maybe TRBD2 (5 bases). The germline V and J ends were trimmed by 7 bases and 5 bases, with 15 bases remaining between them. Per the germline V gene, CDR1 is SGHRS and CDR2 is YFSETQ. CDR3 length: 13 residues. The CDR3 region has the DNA TGCGCCAGCTCCTTCCGGGGATCGGAGACCCAGTACTTC. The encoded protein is CASSFRGSETQYF.

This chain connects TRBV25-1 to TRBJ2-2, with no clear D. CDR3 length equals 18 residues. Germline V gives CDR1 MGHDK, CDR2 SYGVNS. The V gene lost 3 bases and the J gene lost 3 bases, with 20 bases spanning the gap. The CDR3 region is CASSDYLKPLGDTGELFF. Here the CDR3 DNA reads TGTGCCAGCAGTGACTACCTAAAGCCTCTCGGCGACACCGGGGAGCTGTTTTTT. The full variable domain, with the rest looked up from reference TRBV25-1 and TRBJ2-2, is EADIYQTPRYLVIGTGKKITLECSQTMGHDKMYWYQQDPGMELHLIHYSYGVNSTEKGDLSSESTVSRIRTEHFPLTLESARPSHTSQYLCASSDYLKPLGDTGELFFGEGSRLTVL.

CDR3 bases: TGTGCCAGCAGTTTAAGACCCTACCAAGAGACCCAGTACTTC. As protein: CASSLRPYQETQYF. The chain links TRBV27 to TRBJ2-5; D call uncertain. Trimming cost V 2 bases and J 0 bases, with 7 bases left between them. This CDR3 is 14 amino acids long. Per germline, CDR1 MNHEY and CDR2 SMNVEV (reference sequence).

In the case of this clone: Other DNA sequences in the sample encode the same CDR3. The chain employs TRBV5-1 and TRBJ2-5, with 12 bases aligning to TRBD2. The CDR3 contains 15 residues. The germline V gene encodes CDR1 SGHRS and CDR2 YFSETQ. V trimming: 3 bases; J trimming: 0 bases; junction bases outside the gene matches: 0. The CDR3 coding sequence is TGCGCCAGCAGCTCTAGCGGGGGGGACCAAGAGACCCAGTACTTC. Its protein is CASSSSGGDQETQYF.

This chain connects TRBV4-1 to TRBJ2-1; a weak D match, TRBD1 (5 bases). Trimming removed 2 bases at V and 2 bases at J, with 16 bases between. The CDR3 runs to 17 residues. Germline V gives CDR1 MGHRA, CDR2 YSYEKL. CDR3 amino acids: CASSQTLNRWPYNEQFF. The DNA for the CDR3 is TGCGCCAGCAGCCAAACACTCAACAGGTGGCCCTACAATGAGCAGTTCTTC.

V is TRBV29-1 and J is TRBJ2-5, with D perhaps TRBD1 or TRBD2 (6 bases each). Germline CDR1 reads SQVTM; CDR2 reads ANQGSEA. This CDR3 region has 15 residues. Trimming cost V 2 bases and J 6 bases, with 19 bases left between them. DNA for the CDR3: TGCAGCGTTGAATTCAGGAACGGGGGCGGGAAGACCCAGTACTTC. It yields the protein CSVEFRNGGGKTQYF.

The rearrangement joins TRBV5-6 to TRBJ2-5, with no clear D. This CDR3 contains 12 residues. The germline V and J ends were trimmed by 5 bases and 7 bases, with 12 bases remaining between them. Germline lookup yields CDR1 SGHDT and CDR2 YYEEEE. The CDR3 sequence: CASSHDDGTQYF. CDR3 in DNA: TGTGCCAGCAGTCACGACGACGGGACCCAGTACTTC.

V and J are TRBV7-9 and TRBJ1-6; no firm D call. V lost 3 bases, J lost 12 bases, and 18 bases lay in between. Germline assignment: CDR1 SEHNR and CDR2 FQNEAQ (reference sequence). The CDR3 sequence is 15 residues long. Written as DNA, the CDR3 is TGTGCCAGCAGCTTGAGTGAACAGTCGTACCAACCCCTCCACTTT. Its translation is CASSLSEQSYQPLHF.

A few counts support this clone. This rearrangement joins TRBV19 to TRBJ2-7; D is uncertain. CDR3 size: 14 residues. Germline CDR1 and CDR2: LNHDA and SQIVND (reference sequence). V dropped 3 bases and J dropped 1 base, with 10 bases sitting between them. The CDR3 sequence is CASSISLGSYEQYF. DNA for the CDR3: TGTGCCAGTAGTATCTCGTTAGGGTCCTACGAGCAGTACTTC.

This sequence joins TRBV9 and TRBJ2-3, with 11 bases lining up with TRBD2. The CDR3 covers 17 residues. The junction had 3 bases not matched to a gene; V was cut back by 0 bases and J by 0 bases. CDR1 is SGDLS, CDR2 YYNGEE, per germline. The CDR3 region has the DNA TGTGCCAGCAGCGTAGCGGTAGCGGGGGGGAGCACAGATACGCAGTATTTT. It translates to CASSVAVAGGSTDTQYF. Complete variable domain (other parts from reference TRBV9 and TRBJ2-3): DSGVTQTPKHLITATGQRVTLRCSPRSGDLSVYWYQQSLDQGLQFLIQYYNGEERAKGNILERFSAQQFPDLHSELNLSSLELGDSALYFCASSVAVAGGSTDTQYFGPGTRLTVL.

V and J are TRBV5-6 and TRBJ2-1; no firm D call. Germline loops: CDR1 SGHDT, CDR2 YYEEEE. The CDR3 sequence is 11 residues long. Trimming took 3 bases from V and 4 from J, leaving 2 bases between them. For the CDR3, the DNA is TGTGCCAGCAGCTCGTACAATGAGCAGTTCTTC. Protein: CASSSYNEQFF.